The sequence of this T cell receptor (beta chain) was determined in a study of beta chain features in type 1 diabetes. CDR3 size: 15 residues. Germline loops: CDR1 LNHDA, CDR2 SQIVND (reference sequence). V lost 6 bases, J lost 0 bases, and 4 bases stayed unmatched. The entirety of the isolated RNA underwent reverse transcription, so expressed TCRB transcripts were sequenced. This table comes from immunoSEQ multiplex PCR, and its TCRdb copy is limited to in-frame clones, with some not included. The sample has some 150,000 clones; more than 9% are singletons. The clonotype was recovered from a young man in good health. The V call is TRBV19, the J call TRBJ1-5; 8 nucleotides line up with TRBD1. The sample taken for sequencing was naive CD4+ T cells from blood. The CDR3 sequence: CASRKQGDSNQPQHF. The CDR3 DNA reads as TGTGCCAGTAGGAAACAGGGGGATAGCAATCAGCCCCAGCATTTT. Combining the CDR3 with reference TRBV19 and TRBJ1-5 gives the whole variable domain DGGITQSPKYLFRKEGQNVTLSCEQNLNHDAMYWYRQDPGQGLRLIYYSQIVNDFQKGDIAEGYSVSREKKESFPLTVTSAQKNPTAFYLCASRKQGDSNQPQHFGDGTRLSIL.